This T cell receptor beta chain was recorded in a study of T cell therapy after organ transplantation. Study-level background: About 80% of the ten patients were clinical responders. General study results and limits: Pretherapy CD8 clonality inversely correlated with its fold change after therapy. Few nonresponder expansions may reflect low coverage from poor CD8+ yield. Minimal repertoire change after therapy followed marked pretherapy expansions in nonresponders.

As to time point: 20-29 weeks after completion of therapy. A word on this clone: Its target is unknown.

TCRdb keeps only in-frame clones here, not all; method: immunoSEQ multiplex PCR. The repertoire holds over 20,000 clones, with 84% as singletons. Looked up from germline, CDR1 is LGHNA and CDR2 is YSLEER. V trimming: 0 bases; J trimming: 0 bases; junction bases outside the gene matches: 8. CDR3 length: 17 amino acids. Sequenced here: CD8+ T cells from blood, sampled after autologous CMV-specific T cell therapy. This TCR was sampled from a human patient who had received a solid organ transplant and had CMV disease. T cells may partly derive from the graft donor. The V gene is TRBV4-3, the J gene TRBJ2-7, with 7 positions matching TRBD1. The CDR3 coding sequence is TGCGCCAGCAGCCAAGATCGCTCGGACAGGTCCTCCTACGAGCAGTACTTC. Protein sequence: CASSQDRSDRSSYEQYF.